These T cell receptor beta chains were read from a single sample in a study of blood T cells in healthy people across ages. TCRdb re-derived calls from the 5' RACE reads in MiXCR, one entry per CDR3 protein. The repertoire consists of fewer than 950,000 distinct CDR3 sequences, with 30% to 45% occurring once and the leading ten covering under 15%. Sequencing was done on a sample of blood. The receptor set was obtained from a man between 18 and 29 years old in good health. Each CDR3 is given with its conserved first and last residue. The D gene is left open where the match is weak. Size is omitted from some rows. Given values are once, few, many or a class for expanded clones.

CDR3 length	V gene	clone size	J gene	D gene	CDR3 DNA	CDR3 protein
15	TRBV10-3	few	TRBJ1-2	.	TGTGCCATCAGTGAGTCGACTGGCAATAACTATGGCTACACCTTC	CAISESTGNNYGYTF
12	TRBV5-6	.	TRBJ2-2	.	TGTGCCAGCAGCTTGATCCGCGGGGAGCTGTTTTTT	CASSLIRGELFF
14	TRBV12-3/TRBV12-4	once	TRBJ1-1	.	TGTGCCAGCAGTCCCCCTACTCCGAACACTGAAGCTTTCTTT	CASSPPTPNTEAFF
16	TRBV10-3	.	TRBJ2-1	.	TGTGCCATCAGTGTCAGGGGATCGAGCTCCTACAATGAGCAGTTCTTC	CAISVRGSSSYNEQFF
13	TRBV29-1	.	TRBJ1-2	TRBD1	TGCAGCGTTACCAGGGACAGGGCCTATGGCTACACCTTC	CSVTRDRAYGYTF
16	TRBV6-1	few	TRBJ2-1	.	TGTGCCAGCAGAGGACGCCTAACAAGTACCTACAATGAGCAGTTCTTC	CASRGRLTSTYNEQFF
15	TRBV25-1	few	TRBJ1-3	.	TGTGCCAGCAGTGGACTGGGCGCGAGGGGAAACACCATATATTTT	CASSGLGARGNTIYF
16	TRBV7-2	many	TRBJ2-5	TRBD2	TGTGCCAGCAGCCAAGGACTAGCGGGGGCTCAAGAGACCCAGTACTTC	CASSQGLAGAQETQYF
14	TRBV6-5	.	TRBJ1-1	.	TGTGCCAGCAGTGCAGGGGCGGGGAACACTGAAGCTTTCTTT	CASSAGAGNTEAFF
12	TRBV7-6	few	TRBJ2-3	.	TGTACCAGCAGCCGACCCTCTGATACGCAGTATTTT	CTSSRPSDTQYF
15	TRBV4-2	.	TRBJ2-7	.	TGTGCCAGCAGCCAAGAAGACAGGTCAACCTACGAGCAGTACTTC	CASSQEDRSTYEQYF
16	TRBV10-3	.	TRBJ2-5	.	TGTGCCATCAGTGAGTCCGCGGGGAAGGGCGGAGAGACCCAGTACTTC	CAISESAGKGGETQYF
12	TRBV20-1	few	TRBJ1-2	TRBD1	TGCAGTGCTTGGGACAGGGAGGATGGCTACACCTTC	CSAWDREDGYTF
16	TRBV14	.	TRBJ2-3	TRBD2	TGTGCCAGCAGCCCCCCAGTGGAGCGGGGAGCAGATACGCAGTATTTT	CASSPPVERGADTQYF
13	TRBV30	.	TRBJ1-3	TRBD1	TGTGCCTGGGGACAGGGGAGTGGAAACACCATATATTTT	CAWGQGSGNTIYF
17	TRBV5-5	few	TRBJ2-2	.	TGTGCCAGCAGCTTGTCGATGGGGAACGCGAACACCGGGGAGCTGTTTTTT	CASSLSMGNANTGELFF
16	TRBV20-1	few	TRBJ2-4	.	TGCAGTGCTAGGAACCGGGGAACGTATGGCAAAAACATTCAGTACTTC	CSARNRGTYGKNIQYF
13	TRBV25-1	.	TRBJ2-7	TRBD1	TGTGCCAGCAGTCGGCAGGGGGTATACGAGCAGTACTTC	CASSRQGVYEQYF
13	TRBV20-1	.	TRBJ2-7	.	TGCAGTGTTAGAGCCTTGCGGACCTACGAGCAGTACTTC	CSVRALRTYEQYF
18	TRBV6-2/TRBV6-3	few	TRBJ1-4	.	TGTGCCAGCAGTTACTCGATGGGGACTCAAGCAACTAATGAAAAACTGTTTTTT	CASSYSMGTQATNEKLFF
13	TRBV18	few	TRBJ2-7	TRBD1	TGTGCCAGCTCACCAGACAGGGCCCGCGAGCAGTACTTC	CASSPDRAREQYF
14	TRBV7-9	.	TRBJ1-4	.	TGTGCCAGCAGCTTTGAGGGGGATCATGAAAAACTGTTTTTT	CASSFEGDHEKLFF
15	TRBV20-1	few	TRBJ2-7	TRBD2	TGCAGTGCTAAAGACGGGCGGGGGAGCTCCTACGAGCAGTACTTC	CSAKDGRGSSYEQYF
17	TRBV5-1	.	TRBJ2-7	TRBD1	TGCGCCAGCAGCTTGGATTTAAGCGACAGGGGTTCCTACGAGCAGTACTTC	CASSLDLSDRGSYEQYF
14	TRBV12-3/TRBV12-4	.	TRBJ1-1	.	TGTGCCAGCAGTAACCGACAGGAGGGCTATGAAGCTTTCTTT	CASSNRQEGYEAFF
14	TRBV20-1	.	TRBJ2-5	.	TGCAGTGCTAGAGACGCGGGGCCGAGCAATGAGCAGTACTTC	CSARDAGPSNEQYF
14	TRBV7-3	many	TRBJ2-1	.	TGTGCCAGCAGCTTAATAGGAGGTGACAATGAGCAGTTCTTC	CASSLIGGDNEQFF
14	TRBV5-6	.	TRBJ1-6	.	TGTGCCAGCAGCTTGGTTGGCTATAATTCACCCCCCCACTTT	CASSLVGYNSPPHF
14	TRBV7-3	.	TRBJ1-1	.	TGTGCCAGCAGCCCCACGTCCCTGAACACTGAAGCTTTCTTT	CASSPTSLNTEAFF
16	TRBV2	many	TRBJ2-3	TRBD1	TGTGCCAGCAGTGAAATGGACAGGGTTAACACAGATACGCAGTATTTT	CASSEMDRVNTDTQYF
13	TRBV12-3/TRBV12-4	.	TRBJ2-1	.	TGTGCCAGCAGTTTTGGCCGTCAAGAGACCCAGTTCTTC	CASSFGRQETQFF
15	TRBV6-2/TRBV6-3	.	TRBJ1-2	TRBD1	TGTGCCAGCAGAGACGACAGGGGGACAGACTATGGCTACACCTTC	CASRDDRGTDYGYTF
17	TRBV10-3	few	TRBJ2-3	.	TGTGCCATCAGTGAGCGGGGGCTAGCGGCCTTCACAGATACGCAGTATTTT	CAISERGLAAFTDTQYF
14	TRBV7-2	once	TRBJ1-5	.	TGTGCCAGCAGCTCTTTCCCCGGGAATCAGCCCCAGCATTTT	CASSSFPGNQPQHF
15	TRBV9	many	TRBJ2-3	.	TGTGCCAGCAGCGTAGATGTAGCAGCAGCAGATACGCAGTATTTT	CASSVDVAAADTQYF
14	TRBV20-1	.	TRBJ2-3	TRBD1	TGCAGTCGACAGGGGGCCTCCCAAACAGATACGCAGTATTTT	CSRQGASQTDTQYF
15	TRBV7-2	.	TRBJ2-3	.	TGTGCCAGCATGGGGGGAGTACCTCCCACAGATACGCAGTATTTT	CASMGGVPPTDTQYF
11	TRBV29-1	many	TRBJ1-2	.	TGCAGCGTTGAAAGAGGATATGGCTACACCTTC	CSVERGYGYTF
14	TRBV20-1	few	TRBJ1-2	.	TGCAGTGCTACTTGGGGCGCAGGGTCCTATGGCTACACCTTC	CSATWGAGSYGYTF
15	TRBV5-1	.	TRBJ2-3	TRBD1	TGCGCCAGCAGCTTACAGGGGGCGCTGGGGGATACGCAGTATTTT	CASSLQGALGDTQYF
17	TRBV4-2	many	TRBJ2-3	TRBD2	TGTGCCAGCAGCCCTAGCGGGGGGGCCGCATTCACAGATACGCAGTATTTT	CASSPSGGAAFTDTQYF
15	TRBV7-2	few	TRBJ2-7	.	TGTGCCAGCAGCTTAGCAGGACAGAACTACAATGAGCAGTACTTC	CASSLAGQNYNEQYF
18	TRBV4-3	many	TRBJ1-2	.	TGCGCCAGCAGCCAAGACCCTGGACAGCTAACCTCTGACTATGGCTACACCTTC	CASSQDPGQLTSDYGYTF
12	TRBV29-1	.	TRBJ2-1	.	TGCAGCGTTGATGAACAGGGCGATGAGCAGTTCTTC	CSVDEQGDEQFF
17	TRBV20-1	.	TRBJ2-1	.	TGCAGTGCTAGTACCCCGTGGGGACTCGGTGGGCAAGAGACCCAGTTCTTC	CSASTPWGLGGQETQFF
12	TRBV25-1	.	TRBJ2-7	.	TGTGCCAGCAGTGGGCAGGCGGAGGAGCAGTACTTC	CASSGQAEEQYF
12	TRBV7-2	.	TRBJ1-4	.	TGTGCCAGCAGCGGGACTCAAGAAAAACTGTTTTTT	CASSGTQEKLFF
14	TRBV18	.	TRBJ2-5	.	TGTGCCAGCTCACCCGAAGGGGTTGGAGAGACCCAGTACTTC	CASSPEGVGETQYF
14	TRBV4-2	few	TRBJ2-1	TRBD1	TGTGCCAGCAGCCCGCGACAGGGCGAAGAGACCCAGTTCTTC	CASSPRQGEETQFF
15	TRBV27	many	TRBJ2-1	.	TGTGCCAGCAGTTTAGGGGCAGGCGGAGACAATGAGCAGTTCTTC	CASSLGAGGDNEQFF
16	TRBV20-1	few	TRBJ2-1	TRBD2	TGCAGTGCTACGGGACTAGTGGAGGTCCGTACCGATGAGCAGTTCTTC	CSATGLVEVRTDEQFF